Included here is one T cell receptor (beta chain) sequence, with context. Antigen unknown. The time point here: week 23, last vaccination. Topical imiquimod accompanied each vaccine dose, which consisted of 300 ug of mutant IDH1 20-mer peptide. New IDH1-mutant, ATRX-lost WHO grade 3 or 4 astrocytomas occurred in donors. Data came from immunoSEQ multiplex PCR; TCRdb stores just in-frame clones and leaves some out. The sample has 30,000 to 40,000 clones, roughly 76% seen once. Germline assignment: CDR1 SEHNR and CDR2 FQNEAQ (reference sequence). This CDR3 has 16 amino acids. V was pared by 5 bases and J by 2 bases, with 9 bases of the junction left unmatched. This record belongs to a study of a mutant IDH1 vaccine in newly diagnosed glioma. About the research overall: The study started vaccination 4-6 weeks after radiotherapy alone, or with temozolomide cycles. Males made up roughly 60% and females around 38% of treated patients, whose mean age was approximately 40 years. Patients had received radiotherapy, temozolomide, or both previously, most receiving both.

The rearrangement joins TRBV7-9 to TRBJ2-7; 10 nucleotides line up with TRBD1. The sequencing used PBMCs, collected from a glioma patient whose treatment included an IDH1 peptide vaccine. The clonotype originates from a man aged 35-49 years with glioma. The DNA of the CDR3 is TGTGCCAGCAGCGCCCGGGACAGGGGATTCGCCTACGAGCAGTACTTC. Protein sequence: CASSARDRGFAYEQYF.